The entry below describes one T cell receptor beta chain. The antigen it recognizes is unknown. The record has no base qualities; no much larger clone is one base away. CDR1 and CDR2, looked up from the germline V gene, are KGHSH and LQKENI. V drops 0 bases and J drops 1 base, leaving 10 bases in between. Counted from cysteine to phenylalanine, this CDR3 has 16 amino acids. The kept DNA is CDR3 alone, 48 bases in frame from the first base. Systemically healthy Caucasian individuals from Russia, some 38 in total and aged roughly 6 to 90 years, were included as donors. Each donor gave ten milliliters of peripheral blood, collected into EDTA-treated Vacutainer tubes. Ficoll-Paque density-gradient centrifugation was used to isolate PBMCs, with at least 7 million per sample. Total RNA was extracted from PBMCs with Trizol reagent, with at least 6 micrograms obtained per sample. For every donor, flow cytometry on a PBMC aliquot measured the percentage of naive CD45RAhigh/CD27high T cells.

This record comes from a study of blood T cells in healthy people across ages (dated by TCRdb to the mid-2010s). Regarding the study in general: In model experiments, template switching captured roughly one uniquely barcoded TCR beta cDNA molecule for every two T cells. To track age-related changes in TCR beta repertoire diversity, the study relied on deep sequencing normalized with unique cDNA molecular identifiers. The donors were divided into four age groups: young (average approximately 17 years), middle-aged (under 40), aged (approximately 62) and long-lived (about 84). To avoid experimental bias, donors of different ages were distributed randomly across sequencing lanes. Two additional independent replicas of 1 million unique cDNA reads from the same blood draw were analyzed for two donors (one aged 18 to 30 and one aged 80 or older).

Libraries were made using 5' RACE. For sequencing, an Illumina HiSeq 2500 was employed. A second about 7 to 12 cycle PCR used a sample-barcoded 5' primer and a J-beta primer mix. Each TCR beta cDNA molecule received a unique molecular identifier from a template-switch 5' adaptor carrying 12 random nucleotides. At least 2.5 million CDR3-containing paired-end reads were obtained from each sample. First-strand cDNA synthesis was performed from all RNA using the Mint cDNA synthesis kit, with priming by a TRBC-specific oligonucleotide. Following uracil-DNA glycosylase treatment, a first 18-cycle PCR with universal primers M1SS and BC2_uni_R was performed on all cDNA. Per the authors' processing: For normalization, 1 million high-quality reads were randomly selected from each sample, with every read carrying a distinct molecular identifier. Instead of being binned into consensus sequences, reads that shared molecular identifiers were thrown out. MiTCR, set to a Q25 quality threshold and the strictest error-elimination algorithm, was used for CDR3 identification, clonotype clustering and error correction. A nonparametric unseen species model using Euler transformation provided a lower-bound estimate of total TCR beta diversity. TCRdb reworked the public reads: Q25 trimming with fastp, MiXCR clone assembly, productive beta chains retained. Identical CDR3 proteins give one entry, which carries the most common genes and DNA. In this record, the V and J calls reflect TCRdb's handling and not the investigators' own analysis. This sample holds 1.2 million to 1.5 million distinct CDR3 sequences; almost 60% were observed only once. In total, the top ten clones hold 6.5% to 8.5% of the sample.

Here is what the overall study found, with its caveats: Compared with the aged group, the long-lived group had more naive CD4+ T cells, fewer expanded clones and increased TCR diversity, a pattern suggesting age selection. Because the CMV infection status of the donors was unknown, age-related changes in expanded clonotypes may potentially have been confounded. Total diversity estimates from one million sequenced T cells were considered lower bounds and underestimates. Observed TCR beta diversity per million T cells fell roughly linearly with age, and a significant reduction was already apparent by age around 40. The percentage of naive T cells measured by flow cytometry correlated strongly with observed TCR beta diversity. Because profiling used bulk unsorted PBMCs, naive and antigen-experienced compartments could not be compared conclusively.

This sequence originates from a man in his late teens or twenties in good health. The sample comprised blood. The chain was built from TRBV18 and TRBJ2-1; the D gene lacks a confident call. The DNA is TGTGCCAGCTCACCACCGCCCGGGTTTTCCTACAATGAGCAGTTCTTC. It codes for CASSPPPGFSYNEQFF.